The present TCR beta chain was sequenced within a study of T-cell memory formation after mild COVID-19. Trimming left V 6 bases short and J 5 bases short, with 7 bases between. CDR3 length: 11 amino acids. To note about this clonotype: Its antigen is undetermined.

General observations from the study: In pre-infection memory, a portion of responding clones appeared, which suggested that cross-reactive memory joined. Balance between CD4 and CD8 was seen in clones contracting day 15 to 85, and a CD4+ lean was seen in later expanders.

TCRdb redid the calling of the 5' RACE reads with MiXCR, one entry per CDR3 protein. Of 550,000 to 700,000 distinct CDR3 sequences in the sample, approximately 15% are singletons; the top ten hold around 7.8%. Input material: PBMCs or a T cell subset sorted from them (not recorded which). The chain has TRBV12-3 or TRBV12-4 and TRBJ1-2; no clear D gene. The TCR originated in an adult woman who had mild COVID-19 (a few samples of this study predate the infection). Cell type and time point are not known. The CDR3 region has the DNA TGTGCCAGCAGGATAAATTATGGCTACACCTTC. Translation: CASRINYGYTF.